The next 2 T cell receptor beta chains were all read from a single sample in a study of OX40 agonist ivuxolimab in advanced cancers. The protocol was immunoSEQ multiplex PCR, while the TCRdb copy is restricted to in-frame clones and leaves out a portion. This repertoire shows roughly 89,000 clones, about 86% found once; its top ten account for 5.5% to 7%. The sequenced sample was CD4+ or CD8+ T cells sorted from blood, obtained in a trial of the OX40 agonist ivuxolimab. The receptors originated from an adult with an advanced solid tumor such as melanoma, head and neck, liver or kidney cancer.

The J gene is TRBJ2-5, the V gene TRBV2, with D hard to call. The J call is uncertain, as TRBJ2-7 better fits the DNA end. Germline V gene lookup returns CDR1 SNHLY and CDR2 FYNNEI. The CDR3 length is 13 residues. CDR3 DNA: TGTGCCAGCGAGATCTCCGAATTTTACGAGCAGTACTTC. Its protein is CASEISEFYEQYF.

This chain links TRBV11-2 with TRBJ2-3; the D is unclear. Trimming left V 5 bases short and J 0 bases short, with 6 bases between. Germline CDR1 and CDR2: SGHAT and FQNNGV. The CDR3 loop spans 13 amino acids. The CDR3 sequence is CASSLPSTDTQYF. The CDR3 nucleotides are TGTGCCAGCAGCCTACCCAGCACAGATACGCAGTATTTT.